The present T cell receptor beta chain was sequenced within a study of T cells in Graves' hyperthyroidism and ophthalmopathy. In regard to this clonotype: One end of the junction fails to match germline, which may point to a read error.

Germline V CDR1 and CDR2: SNHLY, FYNNEI. This CDR3 contains 11 residues. No progression to ophthalmopathy during 18 months of follow-up defined stable disease. Disease duration under 2 months; hyperthyroidism patients were aged 18 to 65. Researchers took RNA transcripts and amplified the TCR beta CDR3 regions from them. With the HTBI primer set, the TCR CDR3 went through a first round of RT-PCR. MiXCR, run by TCRdb on the multiplex PCR reads, gives a single entry per CDR3 protein. Of roughly 580,000 distinct CDR3 sequences listed, under 60% are singletons. What was sequenced was peripheral blood or thyroid tissue (not recorded which). The TCR originated in a woman aged 18-29 years with Graves' hyperthyroidism. The chain is built from TRBV2 and TRBJ1-1, with D maybe TRBD1 (5 bases). CDR3 in DNA: TGTGCCAGCAGGGAGGACACTGGAGCTTTCTTT. Amino acids: CASREDTGAFF.